Each of the 25 T cell receptor beta chains below was sequenced from the same sample in a study of CD8 T cells in ankylosing spondylitis. TCRdb reprocessed the 5' RACE reads with MiXCR, giving one entry per CDR3 protein. The repertoire holds approximately 300,000 distinct CDR3 sequences, with 20% as singletons. The sequenced material came from blood, either unsorted or a sorted T cell fraction (not recorded which). These receptors originate from a male donor with ankylosing spondylitis or in good health (not recorded which).

This clonotype was counted between two and nine times. CDR3 residues: CASSQVLKRGDTQYF. The CDR3 DNA follows: TGCGCCAGCAGCCAGGTCCTGAAAAGGGGAGATACGCAGTATTTT. The chain recombines TRBV4-1 with TRBJ2-3; a weak D match, TRBD1 (5 bases). The germline V and J ends were trimmed by 3 bases and 5 bases, with 15 bases remaining between them. Germline loops: CDR1 MGHRA, CDR2 YSYEKL. This CDR3 comprises 15 residues.

In regard to this clonotype: At one end, the junction sequence differs from germline, possibly due to a read error. The chain is built from TRBV3-1 and TRBJ2-3, with TRBD2 as a possible D gene (5 bases). The length of the CDR3 is 15 residues. Germline lookup yields CDR1 LGHDT and CDR2 YNNKEL (reference sequence). This chain's CDR3 is CVSSPLRTRADTQYF. The CDR3 DNA reads as TGTGTCAGCAGCCCCCTGAGGACTCGGGCAGATACGCAGTATTTT.

This clonotype was seen only a few times. The gene calls are TRBV27 and TRBJ1-2; a weak D match, TRBD1 (5 bases). Germline assignment: CDR1 MNHEY and CDR2 SMNVEV (reference sequence). The CDR3 is 18 residues long. V dropped 6 bases and J dropped 3 bases, with 26 bases sitting between them. CDR3 in amino acids: CASSLRNPGTRVDYGYTF. The CDR3 DNA follows: TGTGCCAGCAGCCTCCGTAATCCCGGGACCAGGGTGGACTATGGCTACACCTTC.

The rearrangement joins TRBV12-5 to TRBJ2-5; D might be TRBD2 (6 bases). The ends were cut back, 2 bases at V and 9 bases at J, with 10 bases in the middle. CDR1 and CDR2 (germline): LGHNT, FRNRAP. The CDR3 length is 12 residues. The DNA of the CDR3 is TGTGCTAGTGGTTTGACCACGGGGGCCCAGTACTTC. Its protein product is CASGLTTGAQYF.

J is TRBJ1-4 and V is TRBV3-1; 9 positions agree with TRBD1. CDR3 size: 17 residues. Germline-derived CDR1 and CDR2 are LGHDT and YNNKEL (reference sequence). V was clipped by 4 bases and J by 0 bases; unmatched bases: 6. The CDR3 nucleotides are TGTGCCAGCAGCCGTGGGACAGGGCTTGCAACTAATGAAAAACTGTTTTTT. The encoded protein is CASSRGTGLATNEKLFF.

In this sample, this clonotype turned up many times. The V gene is TRBV20-1, the J gene TRBJ2-7; D call uncertain. Germline lookup yields CDR1 DFQATT and CDR2 SNEGSKA (reference sequence). CDR3 size: 12 residues. The V gene lost 3 bases and the J gene lost 6 bases, with 12 bases spanning the gap. CDR3 in amino acids: CSARSSEVEQYV. In DNA form, the CDR3 reads TGCAGTGCTAGGTCTTCCGAGGTCGAGCAGTACGTC.

This clonotype was picked up a small number of times. The gene calls are TRBV6-1 and TRBJ1-1; D remains unclear. The CDR3 length is 13 residues. V was trimmed by 6 bases and J by 7 bases, leaving 15 bases between them. Germline loops: CDR1 MNHNS, CDR2 SASEGT. The CDR3 spells CASSLEGMYEAFF. The CDR3 DNA reads TGTGCCAGCAGCCTGGAGGGCATGTATGAAGCTTTCTTT.

This clonotype was picked up a small number of times. The chain couples TRBV28 to TRBJ1-1; D may be TRBD1 (5 bases). The CDR3 is 13 residues long. Per germline, CDR1 MDHEN and CDR2 SYDVKM. Trimming cost V 5 bases and J 4 bases, with 11 bases left between them. This CDR3 is CASSPSGVTEAFF. The CDR3 nucleotides read TGTGCCAGCAGTCCCTCGGGGGTCACTGAAGCTTTCTTT.

This clonotype was seen many times. The V and J genes are TRBV29-1 and TRBJ2-1, with TRBD2 matching over 11 bases. V lost 5 bases to trimming and J lost 4 bases; unmatched junction nucleotides: 7. The germline V gene encodes CDR1 SQVTM and CDR2 ANQGSEA. The CDR3 covers 15 residues. CDR3 DNA sequence: TGCAGCGTTCCCCCGACTAGCGGGATTTACAATGAGCAGTTCTTC. Translated, it gives CSVPPTSGIYNEQFF.

This sequence joins TRBV11-2 and TRBJ2-5; the D call may be TRBD1 or TRBD2 (5 bases each). V was clipped by 0 bases and J by 2 bases, with 16 bases between them. The CDR3 runs to 17 residues. Per germline, CDR1 SGHAT and CDR2 FQNNGV. The CDR3 nucleotides read TGTGCCAGCAGCTTAGATGGGGACCCGAAGGGGCAAGAGACCCAGTACTTC. It is translated as CASSLDGDPKGQETQYF.

The V and J genes are TRBV28 and TRBJ2-7, with D perhaps matching TRBD2 (7 bases). The CDR3 runs to 14 residues. Trimming shortened V by 7 bases and J by 5 bases, and 18 bases separated the two germline ends. Germline lookup yields CDR1 MDHEN and CDR2 SYDVKM. This CDR3 reads CASIGGAFGDEQYV. The CDR3 DNA follows: TGTGCCAGCATTGGGGGGGCCTTCGGTGACGAGCAGTACGTC.

CDR3 amino acids: CASSRGNQETQYF. The DNA of the CDR3 is TGCGCCAGCAGCCGGGGGAACCAAGAGACCCAGTACTTC. The V and J genes are TRBV5-1 and TRBJ2-5; weak D call: TRBD2 (6 bases). CDR3 length: 13 amino acids. The ends were cut back, 4 bases at V and 0 bases at J, with 7 bases in the middle. The germline gives CDR1 SGHRS, CDR2 YFSETQ.

This clonotype was detected many times. The chain has TRBV5-1 and TRBJ2-3, with D unresolved. Trimming took 4 bases from V and 6 from J, leaving 15 bases between them. Germline V gene sequence: CDR1 SGHRS, CDR2 YFSETQ. This CDR3 is built from 14 residues. The CDR3 is CASSPQWNRDTQYF. The CDR3 region has the DNA TGCGCCAGCAGCCCGCAATGGAACCGGGATACGCAGTATTTT.

This clonotype has at least ten counts. The junction departs from germline at one end; a sequencing error may be responsible. The genes are TRBV7-7 and TRBJ2-5, with 9 bases fitting TRBD1. CDR1 is SSHAT and CDR2 is FNYEAQ in the germline V gene (reference sequence). The CDR3 length is 13 residues. The DNA for the CDR3 is TGTGCTAGCAGCTTGGGACAGGGAAAGACCCAGTACTTC. Its translation is CASSLGQGKTQYF.

The chain has TRBV24-1 and TRBJ2-2, with TRBD2 identical over 9 bases. The ends lost 5 bases at V and 5 bases at J; junction bases unmatched: 8. CDR1 and CDR2 from the germline V gene are KGHDR and SFDVKD. The CDR3 spans 16 residues. CDR3 sequence (DNA): TGTGCCACCAGTGGTCGTTTTACTAGCGGGACCGGGGAGCTGTTTTTT. Its protein product is CATSGRFTSGTGELFF.

At least ten counts were recorded for this clonotype. The rearrangement links TRBV5-1 to TRBJ2-1; no reliable D call. Germline V gene lookup returns CDR1 SGHRS and CDR2 YFSETQ. CDR3 length: 15 residues. V was cut by 3 bases and J by 0 bases, with 10 bases left in between. The CDR3 is CASSSASNSYNEQFF. CDR3 DNA: TGCGCCAGCAGCTCCGCTAGTAACTCCTACAATGAGCAGTTCTTC. The variable domain in full, completed from reference TRBV5-1 and TRBJ2-1, reads KAGVTQTPRYLIKTRGQQVTLSCSPISGHRSVSWYQQTPGQGLQFLFEYFSETQRNKGNFPGRFSGRQFSNSRSEMNVSTLELGDSALYLCASSSASNSYNEQFFGPGTRLTVL.

The V and J genes are TRBV28 and TRBJ2-7, with D uncertain. Germline V CDR1 and CDR2: MDHEN, SYDVKM. The CDR3 length is 12 residues. Trimming took off 5 bases at V and 5 bases at J, with 10 bases between the two ends. CDR3 in amino acids: CASSTGLDEQYV. The DNA for the CDR3 is TGTGCCAGCAGTACCGGCCTAGACGAGCAGTACGTC.

This clonotype came up a few times. This CDR3 reads CASSERTGGPKNIQYF. The CDR3 nucleotides are TGCGCCAGCAGCGAACGGACAGGGGGACCCAAAAACATTCAGTACTTC. This rearrangement joins TRBV5-1 to TRBJ2-4; TRBD1 matches at 10 bases. CDR3 size: 16 residues. The germline gives CDR1 SGHRS, CDR2 YFSETQ. V lost 4 bases to trimming and J lost 2 bases; unmatched junction nucleotides: 6. The variable domain in full, with the rest retrieved from reference TRBV5-1 and TRBJ2-4, is KAGVTQTPRYLIKTRGQQVTLSCSPISGHRSVSWYQQTPGQGLQFLFEYFSETQRNKGNFPGRFSGRQFSNSRSEMNVSTLELGDSALYLCASSERTGGPKNIQYFGAGTRLSVL.

In this sample, this clonotype turned up a few times. The chain links TRBV5-1 to TRBJ2-3; no definite D call. The V end lost 0 bases, the J end lost 3 bases, and 11 bases lay between the germline ends. The CDR3 has 15 amino acids. CDR1 and CDR2 (germline): SGHRS, YFSETQ. CDR3 amino acids: CASSLAVGLTDTQYF. The DNA for the CDR3 is TGCGCCAGCAGCTTGGCGGTCGGCCTAACAGATACGCAGTATTTT.

This clonotype occurred a few times. V usage is TRBV12-3 or TRBV12-4 and J usage is TRBJ1-1; TRBD1 might be the D (6 bases). V shed 1 base and J shed 1 base, with 10 bases lying between them. The length of the CDR3 is 15 residues. CDR3 in amino acids: CASSLVLDRNTEAFF. The CDR3 coding sequence is TGTGCCAGCAGTTTAGTTCTGGACAGGAACACTGAAGCTTTCTTT.

This clonotype was counted ten times or more. V is TRBV10-1 and J is TRBJ2-5, with TRBD2 matching over 11 bases. The length of the CDR3 is 16 residues. The J segment lost 2 bases and the V segment lost 3 bases, leaving 5 bases of the junction unmatched. The V gene's germline CDR1 is WNHNN and CDR2 SYGVQD (reference sequence). CDR3 DNA sequence: TGCGCCAGCAGTGAAGGGCTAGCGGGAGGACAAGAGACCCAGTACTTC. Translating gives CASSEGLAGGQETQYF.

This clonotype was seen more than once but under ten times. This chain joins TRBV7-6 and TRBJ2-1; perhaps TRBD2 as D (6 bases). CDR3 size: 16 residues. CDR1 SGHVS and CDR2 FNYEAQ come from the germline V gene. V lost 2 bases and J 6 bases, leaving 17 bases between the germline ends. The CDR3 DNA reads TGTGCCAGCAGCTTATACGGGGTCGGGAGAGGCAATGAGCAGTTCTTC. Protein sequence: CASSLYGVGRGNEQFF.

The chain combines TRBV5-1 with TRBJ2-7, with TRBD2 as a possible D gene (5 bases). The germline gives CDR1 SGHRS, CDR2 YFSETQ. Trimming left V 0 bases short and J 0 bases short, with 10 bases between. The CDR3 has 15 amino acids. The CDR3 sequence is CASSLAGGSSYEQYV. CDR3 bases: TGCGCCAGCAGCTTGGCCGGTGGGAGCTCCTACGAGCAGTACGTC.

This clonotype was seen more than once but under ten times. The chain has TRBV29-1 and TRBJ1-2, with TRBD1 identical over 7 bases. V lost 6 bases to trimming and J lost 3 bases; unmatched junction nucleotides: 4. Germline CDR1 reads SQVTM; CDR2 reads ANQGSEA. This CDR3 spans 12 amino acids. CDR3: CSVDRVDYGYTF. In nucleotides, the CDR3 is TGCAGCGTCGACAGGGTGGACTATGGCTACACCTTC.

The chain joins TRBV6-1 to TRBJ1-2; D is unclear. Between the trimmed V and J ends, which lost 2 bases and 13 bases, there was a span of 11 bases. The length of the CDR3 is 11 residues. Per germline, CDR1 MNHNS and CDR2 SASEGT. The CDR3 reads CASSETRVGTF. CDR3 bases: TGTGCCAGCAGTGAAACTCGTGTTGGCACCTTC.